This paragraph covers one TCR beta chain sequence. The sample originates from a study of blood T cell repertoires in COVID-19. Background on the study: There were acute and convalescent COVID-19 samples, and they came from the United States, Italy and Spain. From T cells, B-cell-depleted T cells, or PBMCs came the material, which was cDNA or gDNA.

Authors' data handling: The assay estimated nucleated cells by amplifying reference gene primers. The assay was immunoSEQ multiplex PCR, and TCRdb's table has in-frame clones only and misses some. D and trimming were read from the DNA, whereas the V and J calls and clone size are those reported in that table. The data hold 80,000 to 90,000 clones, with approximately 85% observed a single time. Patients from Seattle were sampled longitudinally, starting during active infection. The material sequenced was peripheral blood. This clonotype originated in a woman aged 80 or over with COVID-19, enrolled during active disease.

The CDR3 spells CASSILAGDSDTQYF. In nucleotides, the CDR3 is TGTGCCAGTAGTATCCTAGCGGGAGACTCAGATACGCAGTATTTT. This sequence joins TRBV19 and TRBJ2-3, with 10 bases identical to TRBD2. The CDR3 loop spans 15 amino acids. With V trimmed by 3 bases and J by 4 bases, 4 bases remained unmatched. Looked up from germline, CDR1 is LNHDA and CDR2 is SQIVND (reference sequence).